The table lists the clone carrying this TCR beta chain with a few counts. These data come from a study of T cells in Graves' hyperthyroidism and ophthalmopathy. From RNA transcripts, TCR beta CDR3 regions were amplified. In the first-round RT-PCR of the TCR CDR3, the HTBI primer set was used. TCRdb itself ran the multiplex PCR reads through MiXCR, one entry per CDR3 protein. This sample has roughly 570,000 distinct CDR3 sequences, with roughly 50% found just once. Uncontrolled infection, other autoimmune disease, pregnancy or lactation disqualified patients from enrolment. This TCR was recovered from a woman between 18 and 29 years old with Graves' hyperthyroidism. Material for sequencing was peripheral blood or thyroid tissue (not recorded which).

This CDR3 reads CAWSLTGVRRTGELFF. CDR3 nucleotide sequence: TGTGCCTGGAGTTTAACGGGAGTCAGGCGCACCGGGGAGCTGTTTTTT. V is TRBV30 and J is TRBJ2-2, with D tentatively TRBD2 (6 bases). V was trimmed by 2 bases and J by 4 bases, leaving 17 bases between them. The germline V gene encodes CDR1 GTSNPN and CDR2 SVGIG (reference sequence). The CDR3 runs to 16 residues. The full variable domain, its missing parts supplied by reference TRBV30 and TRBJ2-2, is SQTIHQWPATLVQPVGSPLSLECTVEGTSNPNLYWYRQAAGRGLQLLFYSVGIGQISSEVPQNLSASRPQDRQFILSSKKLLLSDSGFYLCAWSLTGVRRTGELFFGEGSRLTVL.